This TCR beta chain is from a study of cytomegalovirus exposure and HLA in healthy donors. Whole-study findings and limits: A likely sequencing artifact accounted for one observed cluster of highly shared sequence variants.

PCR was performed using 60 Vbeta and 13 Jbeta primers. Measured with immunoSEQ multiplex PCR; TCRdb has only the in-frame clones, and not every one. Of around 130,000 clones listed, around 74% are singletons. A word on this clone: Its specificity is not known.

This CDR3 contains 14 residues. The V gene end was trimmed by 5 bases and the J gene end by 7 bases; junction bases not matched to a gene: 5. The germline V gene encodes CDR1 SGHVS and CDR2 FNYEAQ. This TCR was sampled from a man younger than 40 in good health and CMV-seronegative. The chain uses TRBV7-6 and TRBJ1-4; TRBD1 matches at 9 bases. Input material: PBMCs. This CDR3 reads CASSDTGGPEKLFF. The CDR3 DNA reads TGTGCCAGCAGCGATACAGGGGGCCCTGAAAAACTGTTTTTT.